The next 22 T cell receptor beta chains were all read from a single sample in a study of cytomegalovirus exposure and HLA in healthy donors. 60 Vbeta and 13 Jbeta primers were used in PCR. TCRdb's copy holds only in-frame clones and misses some; the assay was immunoSEQ multiplex PCR. This sample has more than 60,000 clones, with more than 75% found just once. The sample consisted of PBMCs. These receptors all come from a man younger than 30 in good health and CMV-seronegative.

The rearrangement links TRBV9 to TRBJ1-1; 9 nucleotides align to TRBD1. The CDR3 extends over 16 amino acids. Germline assignment: CDR1 SGDLS and CDR2 YYNGEE. The junction had 12 bases not matched to a gene; V was cut back by 6 bases and J by 3 bases. The DNA for the CDR3 is TGTGCCAGCACCAAAATGAGACAGGGGGGGGACACTGAAGCTTTCTTT. Translating gives CASTKMRQGGDTEAFF.

The count of this clone is one. The chain carries TRBV10-3 and TRBJ1-2; 7 bases map to TRBD1. Germline CDR1 is ENHRY and CDR2 is SYGVKD. J lost 3 bases, V lost 5 bases, and 3 bases had no gene match. This CDR3 contains 13 residues. The CDR3 region is CAISTGVDYGYTF. DNA for the CDR3: TGTGCCATCAGTACAGGGGTTGACTATGGCTACACCTTC.

This clone was seen more than once but under ten times. The chain has TRBV27 and TRBJ1-6, with D tentatively TRBD1 (6 bases). This CDR3 is built from 17 residues. V shed 5 bases and J shed 0 bases, with 14 bases lying between them. The germline V gene encodes CDR1 MNHEY and CDR2 SMNVEV (reference sequence). The DNA for the CDR3 is TGTGCCAGCAGTCGGGACATTCTAAGCTCCTATAATTCACCCCTCCACTTT. Its translation is CASSRDILSSYNSPLHF.

On this clone: This sample also contains other DNA sequences that code for the same CDR3. V is TRBV5-1 and J is TRBJ2-1, with D perhaps TRBD1 (5 bases). Per the germline V gene, CDR1 is SGHRS and CDR2 is YFSETQ. The CDR3 runs 15 residues. The ends were cut back, 2 bases at V and 0 bases at J, with 9 bases in the middle. Here the CDR3 reads CASSFVGDSYNEQFF. The CDR3 DNA reads TGCGCCAGCAGCTTTGTAGGGGACTCCTACAATGAGCAGTTCTTC.

The rearrangement uses TRBV2 and TRBJ2-3, with TRBD1 matching over 11 bases. CDR3 length: 14 residues. Germline V gene lookup returns CDR1 SNHLY and CDR2 FYNNEI. After removal of 6 bases from V and 4 bases from J, the junction contained 3 bases not matched to a gene. CDR3 DNA sequence: TGTGCCAGCAGGAGGGACAGGGGGGCAGATACGCAGTATTTT. Translation: CASRRDRGADTQYF.

The V and J genes are TRBV9 and TRBJ2-7, with 13 bases matching TRBD2. Germline CDR1 reads SGDLS; CDR2 reads YYNGEE. V trimming: 4 bases; J trimming: 5 bases; junction bases outside the gene matches: 12. The CDR3 covers 17 residues. The CDR3 sequence: CASSPSLLAGGPHEQYF. In DNA form, the CDR3 reads TGTGCCAGCAGCCCGAGTTTACTAGCGGGGGGGCCCCACGAGCAGTACTTC.

This clone came up a few times. V and J are TRBV4-3 and TRBJ2-6; a possible D gene is TRBD1 (7 bases). Germline values: CDR1 LGHNA, CDR2 YSLEER. Between the trimmed V and J ends, which lost 1 base and 0 bases, there was a span of 16 bases. This CDR3 spans 19 amino acids. The DNA for the CDR3 is TGCGCCAGCAGCCAAGCGCCCTCAGGGGGGACCTCTGGGGCCAACGTCCTGACTTTC. Amino acids: CASSQAPSGGTSGANVLTF.

The V call is TRBV28, the J call TRBJ1-3, with 10 bases identical to TRBD1. The junction had 9 bases not matched to a gene; V was cut back by 3 bases and J by 1 base. Per germline, CDR1 MDHEN and CDR2 SYDVKM. This CDR3 region has 18 residues. CDR3 nucleotides: TGTGCCAGCAGTTTCCCCTTTGGACAGGGGGTTTCTGGAAACACCATATATTTT. Translating gives CASSFPFGQGVSGNTIYF. The complete variable domain, with remaining parts taken from reference TRBV28 and TRBJ1-3, reads DVKVTQSSRYLVKRTGEKVFLECVQDMDHENMFWYRQDPGLGLRLIYFSYDVKMKEKGDIPEGYSVSREKKERFSLILESASTNQTSMYLCASSFPFGQGVSGNTIYFGEGSWLTVV.

The chain has TRBV11-2 and TRBJ2-1, with D unresolved. V was cut by 0 bases and J by 7 bases, with 16 bases left in between. The CDR3 extends over 16 amino acids. Per the germline V gene, CDR1 is SGHAT and CDR2 is FQNNGV. For the CDR3, the DNA is TGTGCCAGCAGCTTAGACCCAAGACTCCCAAGGAATGAGCAGTTCTTC. Residues: CASSLDPRLPRNEQFF.

The rearrangement uses TRBV6-6 and TRBJ2-7; 8 nucleotides align to TRBD1. The J segment lost 2 bases and the V segment lost 6 bases, leaving 9 bases of the junction unmatched. Germline V gene sequence: CDR1 MNHNY, CDR2 SVGAGI (reference sequence). This CDR3 has 15 residues. The CDR3 is CASSQGAGGTYEQYV. The CDR3 nucleotides are TGTGCCAGCAGCCAGGGGGCAGGGGGGACCTACGAGCAGTACGTC.

The chain joins TRBV7-2 to TRBJ2-3, with a tentative D call TRBD2 (6 bases). The CDR3 contains 15 residues. Germline loops: CDR1 SGHTA, CDR2 FQGNSA. With 1 base removed from V and 2 bases from J, the gap between germline ends came to 10 bases. The CDR3 coding sequence is TGTGCCAGCAGCTTAGGAGGGAGGCCCACAGATACGCAGTATTTT. Amino acid sequence: CASSLGGRPTDTQYF.

The table lists this clone with a count of one. The junction differs from germline at one of its ends, possibly a read error. The chain joins TRBV6-1 to TRBJ2-2; D perhaps matches TRBD1 (7 bases). This CDR3 spans 15 amino acids. Germline V CDR1 and CDR2: MNHNS, SASEGT. In DNA form, the CDR3 reads TGTGCCAGCACCAAGAGACAGGGCGATGGCGGGGAACTGTTTTTT. It encodes CASTKRQGDGGELFF.

This sequence joins TRBV5-4 and TRBJ2-1; 9 nucleotides line up with TRBD2. This CDR3 comprises 14 residues. The junction had 10 bases not matched to a gene; V was cut back by 7 bases and J by 8 bases. Looked up from germline, CDR1 is SGHNT and CDR2 is YYREEE (reference sequence). The CDR3 is CASCAGGLGDEQFF. CDR3 in DNA: TGTGCCAGCTGCGCGGGGGGGCTGGGAGATGAGCAGTTCTTC.

The gene calls are TRBV6-5 and TRBJ1-6; 7 nucleotides match TRBD1. The V segment lost 5 bases and the J segment 5 bases; nucleotides outside the gene matches: 3. The CDR3 consists of 14 residues. Germline assignment: CDR1 MNHEY and CDR2 SVGAGI. DNA of the CDR3: TGTGCCAGCAGTAGAGGGGGCGATAATTCACCCCTCCACTTT. The encoded protein is CASSRGGDNSPLHF.

The chain joins TRBV9 to TRBJ2-2; D might be TRBD1 (5 bases). Germline V gene sequence: CDR1 SGDLS, CDR2 YYNGEE. The CDR3 covers 15 residues. The V and J ends lost 1 base and 5 bases respectively, with 12 bases between them. CDR3 bases: TGTGCCAGCAGCGTAACAGGCAGACCAACCGGGGAGCTGTTTTTT. Amino acid sequence: CASSVTGRPTGELFF. The full variable domain, with the rest looked up from reference TRBV9 and TRBJ2-2, is DSGVTQTPKHLITATGQRVTLRCSPRSGDLSVYWYQQSLDQGLQFLIQYYNGEERAKGNILERFSAQQFPDLHSELNLSSLELGDSALYFCASSVTGRPTGELFFGEGSRLTVL.

The chain combines TRBV19 with TRBJ2-1, with 14 bases matching TRBD2. Germline CDR1 reads LNHDA; CDR2 reads SQIVND (reference sequence). This CDR3 has 17 amino acids. Trimming cost V 5 bases and J 2 bases; bases outside gene matches: 5. The CDR3 nucleotides are TGTGCCAGTAGTGTGACTAGCGGGGGGGACACCTACAATGAGCAGTTCTTC. Protein: CASSVTSGGDTYNEQFF.

The chain links TRBV4-1 to TRBJ1-5; D possibly corresponds to TRBD1 (5 bases). The germline CDR1 and CDR2 sequences are MGHRA and YSYEKL. The V gene lost 5 bases and the J gene lost 6 bases, with 23 bases spanning the gap. This CDR3 has 17 amino acids. CDR3 loop: CASSSLPGPAGGQPQHF. CDR3 DNA sequence: TGCGCCAGCAGCTCCCTCCCAGGACCAGCGGGGGGTCAGCCCCAGCATTTT.

The J gene is TRBJ2-1, the V gene TRBV6-1; 10 nucleotides match TRBD2. Germline CDR1 reads MNHNS; CDR2 reads SASEGT. V was clipped by 7 bases and J by 9 bases; unmatched bases: 9. CDR3 length: 14 residues. CDR3: CASTGPSGGSEQFF. The CDR3 DNA sequence: TGTGCCAGCACTGGCCCTAGCGGGGGTAGTGAGCAGTTCTTC.

Comments on this clone: The sample holds other DNA sequences that translate to the same CDR3. This chain connects TRBV5-6 to TRBJ2-5; D remains unclear. This CDR3 spans 12 amino acids. V was trimmed by 4 bases and J by 4 bases, leaving 8 bases between them. Germline V gene lookup returns CDR1 SGHDT and CDR2 YYEEEE. Here the CDR3 reads CASSPSRETQYF. The CDR3, as DNA: TGTGCCAGCAGCCCAAGCCGAGAGACCCAGTACTTC.

The chain links TRBV27 to TRBJ1-2; D possibly corresponds to TRBD1 (5 bases). Germline V gives CDR1 MNHEY, CDR2 SMNVEV (reference sequence). This CDR3 spans 14 amino acids. Trimming removed 6 bases at V and 5 bases at J, with 16 bases between. CDR3 protein: CASSSQGTVYGYTF. The CDR3 DNA follows: TGTGCCAGCAGCAGTCAGGGTACAGTTTATGGCTACACCTTC.

CDR3: CASRAPGLELSYEQYV. CDR3 coding DNA: TGTGCAAGTCGCGCCCCGGGACTCGAACTCTCCTACGAGCAGTACGTC. The chain links TRBV12-2 to TRBJ2-7; the DNA was not used to check the table's D call, TRBD2. TRBV12-2 is designated a pseudogene. The CDR3 is 16 amino acids.

J is TRBJ2-5 and V is TRBV6-6; a weak D match, TRBD1 (7 bases). CDR1 is MNHNY and CDR2 is SVGAGI in the germline V gene (reference sequence). Trimming pared 0 bases from V and 6 bases from J, leaving 14 bases between. This CDR3 region has 15 residues. For the CDR3, the DNA is TGTGCCAGCAGTTACTCGATAGGGGGCGGGAAGACCCAGTACTTC. It translates to CASSYSIGGGKTQYF.